This TCR beta chain was recovered during a study of shared clonotypes between healthy human individuals. Notes on the study in general: Unshared clonotypes carried lower generation probabilities than those common to all four donors.

With regard to this clone: Its specificity is not known.

The table came from immunoSEQ multiplex PCR; TCRdb's copy has only in-frame clones and leaves some out. The data hold some 1.4 million clones, with more than 95% observed a single time. Germline V gives CDR1 SGHVS, CDR2 FQNEAQ. The J segment lost 0 bases and the V segment lost 5 bases, leaving 16 bases of the junction unmatched. The CDR3 runs 19 residues. The gene calls are TRBV7-8 and TRBJ2-7, with TRBD1 matching over 10 bases. This receptor was obtained from a man aged 30 to 39 in good health. Sequenced input: naive CD4+ T cells sorted from blood. Noted subset: CD45RA+ positively selected. CDR3 residues: CASSPTPSYRDRGSYEQYF. Written as DNA, the CDR3 is TGTGCCAGCAGCCCGACCCCCTCCTACCGGGACAGGGGCTCCTACGAGCAGTACTTC.